The next 6 T cell receptor beta chains were all read from a single sample in a study of blood T cell repertoires in COVID-19. TCRdb's table, derived via immunoSEQ multiplex PCR, lists solely in-frame clones and lacks some. The sample has under 250,000 clones, 92% seen once; the top ten hold over 0.75%. The sequenced sample consisted of peripheral blood. These receptors were collected from a man aged 55-75 years with COVID-19, enrolled during active disease.

CDR3: CASSFDSYEQYF. The CDR3 DNA sequence: TGTGCCAGCAGCTTTGACAGCTACGAGCAGTACTTC. The chain couples TRBV28 to TRBJ2-7; weak D call: TRBD1 (5 bases). Germline loops: CDR1 MDHEN, CDR2 SYDVKM. V gave up 6 bases and J gave up 3 bases, with 9 bases separating them. This CDR3 comprises 12 residues.

V gene TRBV11-2 combines with J gene TRBJ1-2; TRBD1 might be the D (5 bases). The CDR3 covers 16 residues. In germline, CDR1 is SGHAT, CDR2 FQNNGV. With 4 bases removed from V and 0 bases from J, the gap between germline ends came to 15 bases. The CDR3 is CASSSKPDSTNYGYTF. The CDR3 nucleotides read TGTGCCAGCAGCTCTAAGCCCGACAGTACTAACTATGGCTACACCTTC.

This clone showed up just once. V and J are TRBV28 and TRBJ2-7; no firm D call. This CDR3 comprises 13 residues. Germline CDR1 is MDHEN and CDR2 is SYDVKM. V was shortened by 6 bases and J by 2 bases, with 11 bases between the two germline ends. The CDR3 sequence is CASRWATTYEQYF. CDR3 nucleotides: TGTGCCAGCAGGTGGGCGACGACCTACGAGCAGTACTTC. The complete variable domain, with remaining parts taken from reference TRBV28 and TRBJ2-7, reads DVKVTQSSRYLVKRTGEKVFLECVQDMDHENMFWYRQDPGLGLRLIYFSYDVKMKEKGDIPEGYSVSREKKERFSLILESASTNQTSMYLCASRWATTYEQYFGPGTRLTVT.

This clone was seen more than once but under ten times. This rearrangement joins TRBV19 to TRBJ2-1; D may be TRBD1 (6 bases). V shed 3 bases and J shed 7 bases, with 13 bases lying between them. This CDR3 is built from 14 residues. CDR1 LNHDA and CDR2 SQIVND come from the germline V gene (reference sequence). CDR3 amino acids: CASSIQGIRNEQFF. In nucleotides, the CDR3 is TGTGCCAGTAGTATTCAGGGGATCCGAAATGAGCAGTTCTTC.

The rearrangement uses TRBV19 and TRBJ1-4; TRBD1 matches 7 bases. This CDR3 is built from 15 residues. With 5 bases clipped from V and 1 base from J, the junction kept 4 bases outside the gene matches. Germline assignment: CDR1 LNHDA and CDR2 SQIVND (reference sequence). CDR3 coding DNA: TGTGCCAGTAGTTACCGGACAGGAACTAATGAAAAACTGTTTTTT. Translation gives CASSYRTGTNEKLFF. The variable domain in full, completed from reference TRBV19 and TRBJ1-4, reads DGGITQSPKYLFRKEGQNVTLSCEQNLNHDAMYWYRQDPGQGLRLIYYSQIVNDFQKGDIAEGYSVSREKKESFPLTVTSAQKNPTAFYLCASSYRTGTNEKLFFGSGTQLSVL.

The V call is TRBV14, the J call TRBJ2-2, with 7 bases that match TRBD1. Unmatched junction bases numbered 9, after V lost 5 bases and J lost 6 bases. CDR3 length: 15 amino acids. The germline CDR1 and CDR2 sequences are SGHDN and FVKESK. As DNA, the CDR3 is TGTGCCAGCAGCGGACAGGTCATTTCTTCCGGGGAGCTGTTTTTT. Translated: CASSGQVISSGELFF.